Following are 29 T cell receptor beta chains from one sample sequenced in a study of regulatory T cells in long-lasting Graves disease. CDR3 regions were amplified by Arm-PCR using iRepertoire HTBI primers to build TCR beta libraries. TCRdb re-analysed the multiplex PCR reads in MiXCR, keeping a single row per CDR3 protein. In the table there are a few hundred thousand distinct CDR3 sequences, roughly 23% of which are singletons. Time point described: persistent/refractory GD, antithyroid drugs over 5 years with positive TRAb. The TCR library was prepared using RNA isolated from PBMCs. Sequenced here: peripheral blood mononuclear cells (PBMCs), sampled when the disease was refractory, from a patient treated with antithyroid drugs. All receptors come from a woman aged 40 to 50 with Graves disease.

This clonotype came up a few times. This chain links TRBV19 with TRBJ1-1, with no clear D. The CDR3 runs 13 residues. V was pared by 0 bases and J by 4 bases, with 6 bases between. Germline V gives CDR1 LNHDA, CDR2 SQIVND (reference sequence). The CDR3 here is CASSIDRFTEAFF. The CDR3 nucleotides read TGTGCCAGTAGTATAGATCGCTTCACTGAAGCTTTCTTT.

Only a few counts were recorded for this clonotype. The chain has TRBV28 and TRBJ1-6, with D perhaps TRBD1 (5 bases). The germline V and J ends were trimmed by 5 bases and 9 bases, with 14 bases remaining between them. CDR3 length: 14 residues. Germline V gives CDR1 MDHEN, CDR2 SYDVKM. CDR3 region: CASSKGRVVSPLHF. Written as DNA, the CDR3 is TGTGCCAGCAGTAAAGGCAGGGTTGTTTCACCCCTCCACTTT.

This clonotype was counted only a few times. The chain carries TRBV10-1 and TRBJ2-2; possibly TRBD2 for D (5 bases). This CDR3 has 14 residues. Germline CDR1 is WNHNN and CDR2 is SYGVQD (reference sequence). V dropped 6 bases and J dropped 4 bases, with 12 bases sitting between them. In DNA form, the CDR3 reads TGCGCCAGCAGCGGGGAGATGAGCACCGGGGAGCTGTTTTTT. Residues: CASSGEMSTGELFF.

The chain employs TRBV2 and TRBJ2-3, with TRBD1 identical over 8 bases. J was trimmed by 0 bases and V by 7 bases; bases with no gene match: 12. Germline V gene data show CDR1 as SNHLY and CDR2 as FYNNEI. The CDR3 has 17 amino acids. The CDR3 spells CASTIVGDRTSTDTQYF. For the CDR3, the DNA is TGTGCCAGCACCATCGTGGGGGACAGGACAAGCACAGATACGCAGTATTTT.

This clonotype was counted only a few times. The rearrangement links TRBV5-1 to TRBJ2-3; no firm D call. The V and J ends lost 0 bases and 0 bases respectively, with 8 bases between them. This CDR3 contains 15 residues. Germline V gives CDR1 SGHRS, CDR2 YFSETQ. DNA of the CDR3: TGCGCCAGCAGCTTGGATTATTCTAGCACAGATACGCAGTATTTT. Amino acid sequence: CASSLDYSSTDTQYF.

This clonotype was seen at least ten times. The genes are TRBV27 and TRBJ2-7; TRBD1 aligns across 7 bases. The CDR3 spans 15 residues. Trimming cost V 5 bases and J 3 bases; bases outside gene matches: 10. Germline assignment: CDR1 MNHEY and CDR2 SMNVEV (reference sequence). The CDR3 here is CASSPRTGTVYEQYF. CDR3 coding DNA: TGTGCCAGCAGTCCACGAACCGGGACAGTCTACGAGCAGTACTTC.

This clonotype was counted between two and nine times. This chain links TRBV6-2 or TRBV6-3 with TRBJ2-5; D not resolved. The CDR3 contains 13 residues. The germline V and J ends were trimmed by 5 bases and 2 bases, with 9 bases remaining between them. Germline loops: CDR1 MNHEY, CDR2 SVGEGT. The CDR3 loop is CASSEHNQETQYF. CDR3 bases: TGTGCCAGCAGTGAACACAATCAAGAGACCCAGTACTTC.

This clonotype was observed a few times. The chain is built from TRBV13 and TRBJ2-3, with D maybe TRBD2 (6 bases). The CDR3 has 15 residues. The germline V gene encodes CDR1 PRHDT and CDR2 FYEKMQ (reference sequence). Trimming took off 4 bases at V and 0 bases at J, with 11 bases between the two ends. The CDR3 DNA is TGTGCCAGCAGCTCGAGCGGGCCTAGCACAGATACGCAGTATTTT. This encodes CASSSSGPSTDTQYF.

This clonotype was observed at least ten times. The chain has TRBV25-1 and TRBJ2-2; D uncertain. The CDR3 consists of 14 residues. Trimming removed 7 bases from V and 5 bases from J, with 14 bases in between. The germline gives CDR1 MGHDK, CDR2 SYGVNS. The CDR3 loop is CASNSMDGTGELFF. The DNA for the CDR3 is TGTGCCAGCAACTCTATGGACGGAACCGGGGAGCTGTTTTTT.

This clonotype has at least ten counts. The chain is built from TRBV2 and TRBJ1-4; a weak D match, TRBD1 (5 bases). The length of the CDR3 is 17 residues. Germline CDR1 is SNHLY and CDR2 is FYNNEI. Between the trimmed V and J ends, which lost 2 bases and 0 bases, there was a span of 13 bases. The CDR3 bases are TGTGCCAGCAGTGAACGAAGGGGAAGATCAACTAATGAAAAACTGTTTTTT. It is translated as CASSERRGRSTNEKLFF.

This clonotype was observed a few times. This sequence joins TRBV5-1 and TRBJ1-4, with D unclear. Deletions cut 1 base from V and 6 bases from J, with 10 bases between. Germline V gene data show CDR1 as SGHRS and CDR2 as YFSETQ. CDR3 length equals 14 residues. CDR3 residues: CASSLRTADEKLFF. The CDR3 nucleotides are TGCGCCAGCAGCTTGAGGACGGCTGATGAAAAACTGTTTTTT.

Ten or more counts support this clonotype. J is TRBJ2-2 and V is TRBV20-1; TRBD2 agrees at 15 bases. The CDR3 runs to 19 residues. The junction had 13 bases not matched to a gene; V was cut back by 1 base and J by 7 bases. The germline V gene encodes CDR1 DFQATT and CDR2 SNEGSKA (reference sequence). CDR3 region: CSARVRLGLAGGRHGELFF. The CDR3, as DNA: TGCAGTGCTAGAGTCCGATTGGGACTAGCGGGAGGACGACACGGGGAGCTGTTTTTT.

This clonotype was seen at least ten times. The chain is built from TRBV7-6 and TRBJ1-4; D not certain. V dropped 3 bases and J dropped 4 bases, with 9 bases sitting between them. The CDR3 spans 14 residues. Germline lookup yields CDR1 SGHVS and CDR2 FNYEAQ. This CDR3 is CASSFSGGNEKLFF. The CDR3 coding sequence is TGTGCCAGCAGCTTTTCGGGTGGTAATGAAAAACTGTTTTTT.

This clonotype has ten or more counts. The chain joins TRBV7-9 to TRBJ2-7, with D possibly being TRBD2 (6 bases). The CDR3 has 14 amino acids. Trimming cost V 4 bases and J 6 bases, with 16 bases left between them. CDR1 and CDR2 from the germline V gene are SEHNR and FQNEAQ (reference sequence). The CDR3 reads CASSSTTSFGEQYF. The DNA of the CDR3 is TGTGCCAGCAGCTCCACGACTAGTTTTGGCGAGCAGTACTTC.

This clonotype has ten or more counts. The gene calls are TRBV28 and TRBJ2-7, with TRBD1 matching 9 bases. Trimming removed 6 bases from V and 2 bases from J; junction bases left unmatched: 5. Germline lookup yields CDR1 MDHEN and CDR2 SYDVKM. The CDR3 sequence is 14 residues long. CDR3 region: CASSFGTGPYEQYF. The CDR3 DNA is TGTGCCAGCAGCTTCGGGACAGGGCCCTACGAGCAGTACTTC.

The V and J genes are TRBV25-1 and TRBJ2-7; 7 bases match TRBD1. Trimming at V came to 4 bases and at J to 4 bases, leaving 7 bases not matched to a gene. This CDR3 region has 14 residues. Germline assignment: CDR1 MGHDK and CDR2 SYGVNS. The DNA for the CDR3 is TGTGCCAGCAGTGGGGACAGCCTGGGATACGAGCAGTACTTC. This codes for CASSGDSLGYEQYF.

The CDR3 DNA is TGTGCCAGCAGTTCCCCCTTCCGGGAGACGAGAACCGGGGAGCTGTTTTTT. Translation: CASSSPFRETRTGELFF. The V gene is TRBV27, the J gene TRBJ2-2; possibly TRBD2 for D (6 bases). V was clipped by 4 bases and J by 5 bases, with 20 bases between them. Germline loops: CDR1 MNHEY, CDR2 SMNVEV (reference sequence). CDR3 size: 17 residues.

This chain links TRBV5-5 with TRBJ1-5; D unresolved. The CDR3 totals 15 residues. Germline V gives CDR1 SGHKS, CDR2 YYEKEE (reference sequence). Trimming removed 5 bases from V and 9 bases from J, with 21 bases in between. CDR3: CASSLGRDLSPPQHF. As DNA, the CDR3 is TGTGCCAGCAGTCTTGGACGGGATCTCTCCCCGCCCCAGCATTTT.

This chain joins TRBV2 and TRBJ2-1; D may be TRBD2 (6 bases). Germline CDR1 and CDR2: SNHLY and FYNNEI. This CDR3 contains 12 residues. With 8 bases removed from V and 7 bases from J, the gap between germline ends came to 12 bases. Here the CDR3 DNA reads TGTGCCAGCGCGGAGGGTGAGAATGAGCAGTTCTTC. It codes for CASAEGENEQFF.

In this sample, this clonotype turned up a few times. Given the absence of the conserved phenylalanine or tryptophan at the CDR3 end, a read error is likely. The DNA is omitted, as the CDR3 cannot be located on it reliably, and the CDR3 follows TCRdb's listing. The chain carries TRBV7-9 and TRBJ2-7; TRBD2, the table's D call, lacks a check against the DNA. The germline V gene has CDR1 SEHNR and CDR2 FQNEAQ (reference sequence). The CDR3 is 14 residues long, counting both termini. The CDR3 sequence is CASSDSLAAGAEQY.

This chain joins TRBV20-1 and TRBJ1-5, with 7 bases lining up with TRBD1. This CDR3 comprises 14 residues. Germline CDR1 and CDR2: DFQATT and SNEGSKA (reference sequence). With V trimmed by 5 bases and J by 8 bases, 12 bases remained unmatched. The DNA of the CDR3 is TGCAGTGCTCGACAGGGTGAATTTGAAAAGCCCCAGCATTTT. Translated, it gives CSARQGEFEKPQHF.

The rearrangement uses TRBV30 and TRBJ2-2; no clear D. This CDR3 is 13 amino acids long. Trimming cost V 7 bases and J 1 base, with 10 bases left between them. CDR1 is GTSNPN, CDR2 SVGIG, per germline (reference sequence). The CDR3 here is CAYNHKNTGELFF. Here the CDR3 DNA reads TGTGCCTACAACCACAAGAACACCGGGGAGCTGTTTTTT.

This clonotype was seen more than once but under ten times. The V and J genes are TRBV20-1 and TRBJ2-2; 10 bases line up with TRBD2. Unmatched junction bases numbered 2, after V lost 7 bases and J lost 0 bases. There are 14 residues in the CDR3. Looked up from germline, CDR1 is DFQATT and CDR2 is SNEGSKA (reference sequence). CDR3 sequence (DNA): TGCAGTGGGACTAGCGGAGCGAACACCGGGGAGCTGTTTTTT. Protein: CSGTSGANTGELFF.

Details on this clonotype: A much larger clone differs from this one at a single base, so this may be a read error. The J gene is TRBJ2-1, the V gene TRBV20-1; TRBD1 might be the D (6 bases). CDR1 and CDR2 from the germline V gene are DFQATT and SNEGSKA (reference sequence). This CDR3 is built from 14 residues. V was cut by 2 bases and J by 12 bases, with 20 bases left in between. CDR3 in DNA: TGCAGTGCTAGAACTTTAACAGGGATGGGTGGGCAGTTCTTC. Its protein product is CSARTLTGMGGQFF.

In the case of this clonotype: This likely traces to a read error, being one base from a far larger clone. The gene calls are TRBV6-2 or TRBV6-3 and TRBJ2-5; tentative D call: TRBD2 (5 bases). The CDR3 sequence is 19 residues long. The germline V gene encodes CDR1 MNHEY and CDR2 SVGEGT. Trimming took off 5 bases at V and 1 base at J, with 26 bases between the two ends. CDR3: CASSLTLRGGVSPQETQYF. The CDR3 DNA follows: TGTGCCAGCAGTCTAACCCTTCGGGGTGGAGTTAGTCCCCAAGAGACCCAGTACTTC.

V usage is TRBV7-9 and J usage is TRBJ2-2; tentatively, D is TRBD2 (6 bases). The V and J ends lost 0 bases and 7 bases respectively, with 12 bases between them. Germline assignment: CDR1 SEHNR and CDR2 FQNEAQ (reference sequence). The CDR3 has 15 amino acids. CDR3 amino acids: CASSLAGGRGGELFF. The CDR3 DNA follows: TGTGCCAGCAGCTTAGCGGGAGGACGAGGCGGGGAGCTGTTTTTT.

The chain carries TRBV5-5 and TRBJ2-5; D perhaps matches TRBD1 (6 bases). V shed 3 bases and J shed 1 base, with 16 bases lying between them. The CDR3 contains 16 residues. Per the germline V gene, CDR1 is SGHKS and CDR2 is YYEKEE (reference sequence). DNA of the CDR3: TGTGCCAGCAGCTCCGACGTACAGGGCCCCCAAGAGACCCAGTACTTC. It translates to CASSSDVQGPQETQYF.

Worth noting for this clonotype: Here the CDR3 omits its conserved ending phenylalanine or tryptophan, so a read error is the likely source. The J gene is TRBJ1-1, the V gene TRBV2, with unresolved D. This CDR3 contains 10 residues. Per the germline V gene, CDR1 is SNHLY and CDR2 is FYNNEI. Trimming removed 3 bases at V and 6 bases at J, with 2 bases between. CDR3 amino acids: CASSDAEAFS. Written as DNA, the CDR3 is TGTGCCAGCAGTGACGCTGAAGCTTTCTCT.

Notes on this clonotype: The missing conserved phenylalanine or tryptophan at the end of this CDR3 makes a read error likely. The CDR3 protein is CSVGTGQINEKLFL. CDR3 DNA sequence: TGCAGCGTTGGGACGGGACAGATTAATGAAAAACTGTTTCTT. This chain joins TRBV29-1 and TRBJ1-4; 7 bases are shared with TRBD1. This CDR3 is built from 14 residues. Trimming at V came to 4 bases and at J to 4 bases, leaving 6 bases not matched to a gene. The germline CDR1 and CDR2 sequences are SQVTM and ANQGSEA.